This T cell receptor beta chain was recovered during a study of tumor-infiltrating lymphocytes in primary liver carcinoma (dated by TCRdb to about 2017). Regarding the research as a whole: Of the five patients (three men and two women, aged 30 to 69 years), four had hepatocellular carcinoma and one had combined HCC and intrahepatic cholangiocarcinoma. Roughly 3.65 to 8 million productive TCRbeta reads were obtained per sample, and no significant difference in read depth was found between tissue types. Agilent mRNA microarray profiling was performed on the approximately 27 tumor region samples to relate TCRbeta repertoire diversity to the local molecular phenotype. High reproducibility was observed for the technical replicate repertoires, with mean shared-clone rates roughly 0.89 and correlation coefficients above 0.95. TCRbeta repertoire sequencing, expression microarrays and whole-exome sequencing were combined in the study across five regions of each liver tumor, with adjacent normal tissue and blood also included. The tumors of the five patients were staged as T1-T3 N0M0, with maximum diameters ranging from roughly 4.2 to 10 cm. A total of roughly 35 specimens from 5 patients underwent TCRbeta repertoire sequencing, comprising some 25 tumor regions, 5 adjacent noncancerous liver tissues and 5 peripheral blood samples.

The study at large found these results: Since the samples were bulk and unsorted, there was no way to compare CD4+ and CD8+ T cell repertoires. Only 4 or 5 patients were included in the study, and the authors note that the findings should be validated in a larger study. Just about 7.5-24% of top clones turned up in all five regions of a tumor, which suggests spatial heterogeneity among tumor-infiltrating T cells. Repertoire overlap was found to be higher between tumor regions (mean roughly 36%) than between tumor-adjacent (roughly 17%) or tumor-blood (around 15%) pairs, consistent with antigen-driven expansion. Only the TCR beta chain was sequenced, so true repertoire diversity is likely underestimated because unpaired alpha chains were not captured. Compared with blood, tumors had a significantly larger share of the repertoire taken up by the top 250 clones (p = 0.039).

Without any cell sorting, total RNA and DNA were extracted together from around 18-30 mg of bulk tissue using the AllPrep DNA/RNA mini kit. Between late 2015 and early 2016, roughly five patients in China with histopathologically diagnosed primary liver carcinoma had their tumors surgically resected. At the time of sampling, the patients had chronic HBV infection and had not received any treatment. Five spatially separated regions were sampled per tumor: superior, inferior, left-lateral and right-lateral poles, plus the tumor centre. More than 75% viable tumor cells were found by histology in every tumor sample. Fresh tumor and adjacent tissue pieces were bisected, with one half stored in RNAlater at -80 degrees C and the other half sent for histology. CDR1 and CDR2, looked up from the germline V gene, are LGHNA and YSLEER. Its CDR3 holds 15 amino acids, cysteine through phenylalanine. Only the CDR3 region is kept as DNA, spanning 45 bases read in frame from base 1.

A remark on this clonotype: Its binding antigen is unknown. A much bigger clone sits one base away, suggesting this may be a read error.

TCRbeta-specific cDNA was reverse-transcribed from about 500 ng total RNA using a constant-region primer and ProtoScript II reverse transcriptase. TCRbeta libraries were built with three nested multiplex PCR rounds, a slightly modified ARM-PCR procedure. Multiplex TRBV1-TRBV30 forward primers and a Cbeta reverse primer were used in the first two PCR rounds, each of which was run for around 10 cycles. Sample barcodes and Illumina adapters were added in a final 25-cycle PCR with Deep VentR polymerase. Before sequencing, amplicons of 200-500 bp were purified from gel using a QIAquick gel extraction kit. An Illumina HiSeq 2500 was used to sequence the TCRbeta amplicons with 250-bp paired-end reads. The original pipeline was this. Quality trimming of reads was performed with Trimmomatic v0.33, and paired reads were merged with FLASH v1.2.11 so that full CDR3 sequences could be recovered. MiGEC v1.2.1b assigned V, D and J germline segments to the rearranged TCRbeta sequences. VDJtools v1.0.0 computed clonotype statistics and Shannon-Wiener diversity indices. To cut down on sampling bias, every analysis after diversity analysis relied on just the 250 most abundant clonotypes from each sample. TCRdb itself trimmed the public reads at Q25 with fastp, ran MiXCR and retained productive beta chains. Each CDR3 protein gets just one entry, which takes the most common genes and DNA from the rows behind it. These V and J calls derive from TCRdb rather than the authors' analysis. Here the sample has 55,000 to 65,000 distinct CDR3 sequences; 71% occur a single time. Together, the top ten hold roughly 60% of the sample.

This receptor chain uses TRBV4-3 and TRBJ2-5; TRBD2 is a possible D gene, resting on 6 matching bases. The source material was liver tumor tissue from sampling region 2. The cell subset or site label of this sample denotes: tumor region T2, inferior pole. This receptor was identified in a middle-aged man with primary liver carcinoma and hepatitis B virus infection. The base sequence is TGCGTCAGCAGCCAAGAGGGACTGCCGTCTGAGACCCAGTACTTC. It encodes CVSSQEGLPSETQYF.